These 23 T cell receptor beta chains share one sample of origin, sequenced in a study of T cells after somatic rescue of genetic block. Here immunoSEQ multiplex PCR was the method, and the copy in TCRdb shows in-frame clones only, minus some. The repertoire holds 70,000 or so clones, with just over 90% as singletons. Sequenced input: peripheral blood mononuclear cells (PBMCs). The receptors were sampled from a man in his forties.

The V call is TRBV11-2, the J call TRBJ1-1; the D gene is possibly TRBD1 (5 bases). The germline V gene has CDR1 SGHAT and CDR2 FQNNGV. Deletions cut 2 bases from V and 0 bases from J, with 10 bases between. CDR3 size: 15 residues. CDR3 sequence reads: CASSLPKGLNTEAFF. CDR3 DNA: TGTGCCAGCAGCTTACCTAAGGGGTTGAACACTGAAGCTTTCTTT.

This chain links TRBV29-1 with TRBJ1-1; a weak D match, TRBD1 (5 bases). Per the germline V gene, CDR1 is SQVTM and CDR2 is ANQGSEA. CDR3 length: 15 residues. Trimming shortened V by 3 bases and J by 3 bases, and 17 bases separated the two germline ends. CDR3 region: CSVEGGRVSDTEAFF. The CDR3 DNA reads TGCAGCGTTGAGGGAGGCAGGGTTTCGGACACTGAAGCTTTCTTT.

This clone was found a few times. The CDR3: CASSILRDRVHNEQFF. The CDR3, as DNA: TGTGCCAGCAGCATCCTCCGGGACAGGGTCCACAATGAGCAGTTCTTC. V and J are TRBV7-2 and TRBJ2-1, with 9 bases matching TRBD1. V was clipped by 5 bases and J by 5 bases; unmatched bases: 10. CDR1 is SGHTA, CDR2 FQGNSA, per germline. This CDR3 contains 16 residues.

The rearrangement joins TRBV7-9 to TRBJ2-1; 10 bases are a match to TRBD2. The CDR3 contains 15 residues. CDR1 is SEHNR and CDR2 is FQNEAQ in the germline V gene (reference sequence). V shed 1 base and J 7 bases; nucleotides not matched to a gene: 4. The CDR3 nucleotides read TGTGCCAGCAGCTTAGGTCTAGCGGGAGTTAATGAGCAGTTCTTC. Protein product: CASSLGLAGVNEQFF.

The genes are TRBV29-1 and TRBJ1-2; D is ambiguous. Trimming left V 7 bases short and J 4 bases short, with 16 bases between. Germline-derived CDR1 and CDR2 are SQVTM and ANQGSEA. The CDR3 spans 13 residues. The CDR3 sequence: CSATGGWSYGYTF. CDR3 DNA sequence: TGCAGCGCCACCGGAGGGTGGAGCTATGGCTACACCTTC.

The rearrangement links TRBV6-5 to TRBJ1-1, with D uncertain. Germline assignment: CDR1 MNHEY and CDR2 SVGAGI. The CDR3 consists of 11 residues. Trimming removed 5 bases from V and 2 bases from J, with 3 bases in between. The CDR3: CASSHNTEAFF. The CDR3 DNA follows: TGTGCCAGCAGTCACAACACTGAAGCTTTCTTT.

With respect to this clone: Compared with germline, one end of the junction differs, possibly owing to a read error. The V and J genes are TRBV7-7 and TRBJ2-5, with D possibly being TRBD2 (6 bases). CDR3 length: 15 residues. CDR1 is SSHAT and CDR2 is FNYEAQ in the germline V gene (reference sequence). CDR3 in DNA: TGTGCTAGCAGCGTCGGGCGGGGCGCGCAAGAGACCCAGTACTTC. It encodes CASSVGRGAQETQYF.

This clone was detected a few times. The DNA of the CDR3 is TGTGCCAGCTCCCCCTTGGGGGCGGACTATGGCTACACCTTC. As protein: CASSPLGADYGYTF. The chain uses TRBV18 and TRBJ1-2; tentative D call: TRBD1 (6 bases). V lost 6 bases and J lost 3, with 14 bases in between. This CDR3 comprises 14 residues. Germline V lookup: CDR1 KGHSH, CDR2 LQKENI.

The chain combines TRBV6-1 with TRBJ2-2, with 8 bases identical to TRBD1. The CDR3 is 14 residues long. From germline, CDR1 is MNHNS and CDR2 SASEGT. The trim removed 7 bases at V and 6 bases at J, leaving 7 bases unmatched. CDR3 sequence reads: CASTDPGGAGELFF. CDR3 nucleotides: TGTGCCAGCACAGACCCAGGGGGCGCCGGGGAGCTGTTTTTT.

J is TRBJ1-2 and V is TRBV5-1, with 10 bases fitting TRBD1. The V segment lost 4 bases and the J segment 8 bases; nucleotides outside the gene matches: 8. The CDR3 contains 14 residues. Germline assignment: CDR1 SGHRS and CDR2 YFSETQ. For the CDR3, the DNA is TGCGCCAGCAGCCGTCCCGGGACAGGGGACGGCTACACCTTC. Translated: CASSRPGTGDGYTF.

This chain links TRBV19 with TRBJ2-4; D is uncertain. Trimming took off 2 bases at V and 1 base at J, with 12 bases between the two ends. CDR3 length equals 16 residues. Per germline, CDR1 LNHDA and CDR2 SQIVND (reference sequence). The CDR3 nucleotides are TGTGCCAGTAGTATAATATACCTGGGGGCCAAAAACATTCAGTACTTC. Its translation: CASSIIYLGAKNIQYF.

The chain has TRBV27 and TRBJ1-1; D is ambiguous. CDR3 size: 16 residues. V was shortened by 11 bases and J by 1 base, with 23 bases between the two germline ends. In germline, CDR1 is MNHEY, CDR2 SMNVEV (reference sequence). CDR3 sequence reads: CARNPLEVSRNTEAFF. The CDR3 nucleotides are TGTGCCCGAAACCCCCTGGAGGTAAGTAGGAACACTGAAGCTTTCTTT.

The rearrangement uses TRBV9 and TRBJ2-7, with 8 bases identical to TRBD2. Trimming took 1 base from V and 5 from J; bases not matched to a gene: 2. The CDR3 extends over 13 amino acids. Per germline, CDR1 SGDLS and CDR2 YYNGEE. The CDR3 DNA is TGTGCCAGCAGCGTAACTAGCGGCGACGAGCAGTACTTC. It specifies CASSVTSGDEQYF.

This clone appeared a few times. The chain joins TRBV10-3 to TRBJ1-4, with D tentatively TRBD1 (5 bases). The CDR3 is 16 amino acids. CDR1 and CDR2 from the germline V gene are ENHRY and SYGVKD. V lost 3 bases and J 0 bases, leaving 11 bases between the germline ends. The CDR3 protein is CAISDGAGTTNEKLFF. For the CDR3, the DNA is TGTGCCATCAGTGATGGGGCAGGTACAACTAATGAAAAACTGTTTTTT.

V and J are TRBV5-1 and TRBJ2-3, with TRBD1 matching over 8 bases. V lost 3 bases to trimming and J lost 3 bases; unmatched junction nucleotides: 6. CDR1 SGHRS and CDR2 YFSETQ come from the germline V gene. The CDR3 extends over 15 amino acids. CDR3 nucleotide sequence: TGCGCCAGCAGCTCTGGACAGGGATGGACAGATACGCAGTATTTT. Its translation: CASSSGQGWTDTQYF.

The table lists this clone with a count of one. The chain uses TRBV9 and TRBJ2-7; 7 positions agree with TRBD1. Per germline, CDR1 SGDLS and CDR2 YYNGEE. The V and J ends lost 4 bases and 0 bases, in that order; junction bases with no gene match: 4. The CDR3 is 14 residues long. DNA of the CDR3: TGTGCCAGCAGCATGACAGGGAACTCCTACGAGCAGTACTTC. Its protein product is CASSMTGNSYEQYF.

The genes are TRBV2 and TRBJ2-7, with D perhaps TRBD1 (6 bases). CDR1 is SNHLY and CDR2 is FYNNEI in the germline V gene. This CDR3 comprises 12 residues. V was cut by 6 bases and J by 4 bases, with 10 bases left in between. The CDR3 sequence: CASREDSYEQYF. The CDR3, as DNA: TGTGCCAGCAGGGAGGACAGTTACGAGCAGTACTTC.

This chain links TRBV18 with TRBJ2-5; TRBD1 matches 12 bases. Trimming removed 5 bases from V and 4 bases from J; junction bases left unmatched: 5. Germline V gene lookup returns CDR1 KGHSH and CDR2 LQKENI. This CDR3 is 15 amino acids long. The CDR3 is CASSGDRGRTETQYF. The CDR3 DNA reads as TGTGCCAGCTCAGGGGACAGGGGGCGGACAGAGACCCAGTACTTC.

The V call is TRBV6-5, the J call TRBJ1-4; D unresolved. V shed 4 bases and J shed 8 bases, with 14 bases lying between them. This CDR3 is 14 amino acids long. Germline CDR1 MNHEY, CDR2 SVGAGI. The CDR3 DNA reads as TGTGCCAGCAGTTCGAGGGCCCTAGCGGAAAAACTGTTTTTT. Translating it yields CASSSRALAEKLFF.

The chain links TRBV2 to TRBJ2-2, with a weak D call TRBD2 (6 bases). CDR3 size: 13 residues. Between the trimmed V and J ends, which lost 2 bases and 6 bases, there was a span of 7 bases. From germline, CDR1 is SNHLY and CDR2 FYNNEI. The CDR3 region has the DNA TGTGCCAGCAGTGAATGGGGGGCCGGGGAGCTGTTTTTT. Residues: CASSEWGAGELFF.

The chain combines TRBV12-5 with TRBJ2-5; 7 bases are a match to TRBD2. Germline V gene lookup returns CDR1 LGHNT and CDR2 FRNRAP. Trimming took 6 bases from V and 5 from J; bases not matched to a gene: 12. The CDR3 runs to 15 residues. CDR3 sequence: CASGTREGGEETQYF. DNA for the CDR3: TGTGCTAGTGGCACCCGCGAGGGAGGGGAGGAGACCCAGTACTTC.

The rearrangement joins TRBV19 to TRBJ1-1; no clear D gene. Germline CDR1 and CDR2: LNHDA and SQIVND (reference sequence). This CDR3 has 14 amino acids. The V end was cut by 3 bases, the J end by 3 bases, with 11 bases between. CDR3 in DNA: TGTGCCAGTAGTATTCGGGTTTTGGACACTGAAGCTTTCTTT. This encodes CASSIRVLDTEAFF. Drawing the rest from reference TRBV19 and TRBJ1-1, the complete variable domain is DGGITQSPKYLFRKEGQNVTLSCEQNLNHDAMYWYRQDPGQGLRLIYYSQIVNDFQKGDIAEGYSVSREKKESFPLTVTSAQKNPTAFYLCASSIRVLDTEAFFGQGTRLTVV.

The V gene is TRBV14, the J gene TRBJ2-5; TRBD1 agrees at 7 bases. The V and J ends lost 1 base and 7 bases, in that order; junction bases with no gene match: 3. The CDR3 consists of 13 residues. Germline V gives CDR1 SGHDN, CDR2 FVKESK. Written as DNA, the CDR3 is TGTGCCAGCAGCCAAGGCCCAGGGGGGACCCAGTACTTC. Residues: CASSQGPGGTQYF.